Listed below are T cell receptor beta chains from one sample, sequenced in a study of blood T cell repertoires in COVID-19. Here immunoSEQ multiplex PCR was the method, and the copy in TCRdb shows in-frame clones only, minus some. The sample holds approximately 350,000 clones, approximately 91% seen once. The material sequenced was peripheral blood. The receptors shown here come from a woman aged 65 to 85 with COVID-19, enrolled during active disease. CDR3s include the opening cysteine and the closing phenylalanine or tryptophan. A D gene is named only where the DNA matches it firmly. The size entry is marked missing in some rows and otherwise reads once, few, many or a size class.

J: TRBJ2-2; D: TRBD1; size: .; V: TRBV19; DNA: TGTGCCAGTAGTGACGACAGGGTAGGCACCGGGGAGCTGTTTTTT; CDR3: CASSDDRVGTGELFF
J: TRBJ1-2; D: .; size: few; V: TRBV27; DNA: TGTGCCAGCAGTTTATTGCCAGGGGAGGGTGGCTACACCTTC; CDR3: CASSLLPGEGGYTF
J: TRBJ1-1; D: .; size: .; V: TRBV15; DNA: TGTGCCACCAGCAGAGATAGACAGATTGAAGCTTTCTTT; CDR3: CATSRDRQIEAFF
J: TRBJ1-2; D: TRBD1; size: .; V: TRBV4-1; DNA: TGCGCCAGCAGCACACGGGACAGGGGCAACTATGGCTACACCTTC; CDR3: CASSTRDRGNYGYTF
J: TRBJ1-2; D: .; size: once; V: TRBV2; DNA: TGTGCCAGCACGGGAACAGGGAGGGATGGCTACACCTTC; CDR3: CASTGTGRDGYTF
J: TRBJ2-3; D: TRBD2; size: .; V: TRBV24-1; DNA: TGTGCCACCAGTGCACCTAGCGGGGGGTTAGATACGCAGTATTTT; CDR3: CATSAPSGGLDTQYF
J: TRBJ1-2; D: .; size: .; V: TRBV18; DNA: TGTGCCAGCTCCACGGACAGCCCGGGGGGCTACACCTTC; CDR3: CASSTDSPGGYTF
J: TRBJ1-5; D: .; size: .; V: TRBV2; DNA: TGTGCCAGCAGACACCAGGGTTATAGCAATCAGCCCCAGCATTTT; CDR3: CASRHQGYSNQPQHF
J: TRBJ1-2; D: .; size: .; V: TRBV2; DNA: TGTGCCAGCTCTTTGTATGCCGGGGACTATGGCTACACCTTC; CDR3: CASSLYAGDYGYTF
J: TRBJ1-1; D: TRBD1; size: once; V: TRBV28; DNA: TGTGCCAGCAGGACGACAGGGAAAAGGAACACTGAAGCTTTCTTT; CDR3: CASRTTGKRNTEAFF
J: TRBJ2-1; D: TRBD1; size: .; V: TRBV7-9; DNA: TGTGCCAGCAGCAATAGACAGGGTTGGAATGAGCAGTTCTTC; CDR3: CASSNRQGWNEQFF
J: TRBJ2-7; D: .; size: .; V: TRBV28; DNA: TGTGCCAGCGGTGGACAGCCTTACGAGCAGTACTTC; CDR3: CASGGQPYEQYF
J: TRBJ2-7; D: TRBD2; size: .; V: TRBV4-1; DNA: TGCGCCAGCAGATCTAAGCGGGGGGATTCCTACGAGCAGTACTTC; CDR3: CASRSKRGDSYEQYF
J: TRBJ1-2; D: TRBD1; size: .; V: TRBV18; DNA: TGTGCCAGCTCACCCCAGACAGGGGTCGGTAACTATGGCTACACCTTC; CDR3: CASSPQTGVGNYGYTF
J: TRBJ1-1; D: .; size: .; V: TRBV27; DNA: TGTGCCAGCAGTATACAGGGAACCATGAACACTGAAGCTTTCTTT; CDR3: CASSIQGTMNTEAFF
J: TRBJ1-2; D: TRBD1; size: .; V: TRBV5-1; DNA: TGCGCCAGCAGCTTACCCCCCAGACCCGGGACAGTTCTCGCCTATGGCTACACCTTC; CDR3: CASSLPPRPGTVLAYGYTF
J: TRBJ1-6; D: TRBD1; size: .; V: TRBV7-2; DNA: TGTGCCAGCAGCTTAGGGACAGGGGGCCTGAATTCACCCCTCCACTTT; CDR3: CASSLGTGGLNSPLHF
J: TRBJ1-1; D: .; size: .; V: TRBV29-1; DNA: TGCAGCGTTTCTCTAGCAGCCTCCCTTGACACTGAAGCTTTCTTT; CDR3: CSVSLAASLDTEAFF
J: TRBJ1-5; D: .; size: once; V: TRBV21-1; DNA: TGTGCCAGCAGCACAAACAGTAATCAGCCCCAGCATTTT; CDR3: CASSTNSNQPQHF
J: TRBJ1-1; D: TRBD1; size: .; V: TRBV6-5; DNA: TGTGCCAGCAGCCAGGGGACAGGGGGCGTGTACGTCTTT; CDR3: CASSQGTGGVYVF
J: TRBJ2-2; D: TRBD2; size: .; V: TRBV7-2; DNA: TGTGCCAGCAGGTGGCGGGGGGTCGCCGGGGAGCTGTTTTTT; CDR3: CASRWRGVAGELFF
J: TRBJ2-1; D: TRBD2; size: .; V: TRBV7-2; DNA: TGTGCCAGCAGCTGGCGGGGGTCCCAGGGTGAGCAGTTCTTC; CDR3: CASSWRGSQGEQFF
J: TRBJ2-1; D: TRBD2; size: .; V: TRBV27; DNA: TGTGCCAGCAGGATACTTACTAGCGGGGGCTTGTACAATGAGCAGTTCTTC; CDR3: CASRILTSGGLYNEQFF
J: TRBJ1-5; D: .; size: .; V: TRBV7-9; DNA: TGTGCCAGCAGCTTTGGGAGTCAGCCCCAGCATTTT; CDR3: CASSFGSQPQHF
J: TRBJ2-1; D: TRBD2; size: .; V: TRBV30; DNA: TGTGCCTCCCCCGGAGCGGGGGGTTCCTACAATGAGCAGTTCTTC; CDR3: CASPGAGGSYNEQFF
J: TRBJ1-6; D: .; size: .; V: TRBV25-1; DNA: TGTGCCAGCAGAGTACCAGGACAGAGTTCACCCCTCCACTTT; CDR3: CASRVPGQSSPLHF
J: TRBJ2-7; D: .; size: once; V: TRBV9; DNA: TGTGCCAGCAGCGTAGCGGGGGGCTTCTACGAGCAGTACTTC; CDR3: CASSVAGGFYEQYF
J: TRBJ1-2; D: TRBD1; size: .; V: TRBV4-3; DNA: TGCGCCAGCAGCCACGGGACAGGGGTGAACGGCTACACCTTC; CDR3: CASSHGTGVNGYTF
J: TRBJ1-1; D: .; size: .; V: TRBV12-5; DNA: TGTGCTAGTGGTTTGGGGCCAGAGAGGGAAGCTTTCTTT; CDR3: CASGLGPEREAFF
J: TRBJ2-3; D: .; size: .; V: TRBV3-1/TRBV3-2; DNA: TGTGCCAGCAGCCATCATTTGTCCAGTAGCACAGATACGCAGTATTTT; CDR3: CASSHHLSSSTDTQYF
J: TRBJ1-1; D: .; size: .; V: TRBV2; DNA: TGTGCCAGCAGTGATTCGGGGATGAACACTGAAGCTTTCTTT; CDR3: CASSDSGMNTEAFF
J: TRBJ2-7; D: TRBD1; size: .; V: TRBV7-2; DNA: TGTGCCAGCAGCCCCCGGACAGGGGGCAACGAGCAGTACTTC; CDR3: CASSPRTGGNEQYF
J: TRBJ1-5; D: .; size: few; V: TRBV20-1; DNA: TGCAGTGCTAGTGAGGACAGTAAATTATCTTTAAATCAGCCCCAGCATTTT; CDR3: CSASEDSKLSLNQPQHF
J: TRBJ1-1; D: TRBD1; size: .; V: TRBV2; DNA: TGTGCCAGCAGGAGGGACAGGCAGAACACTGAAGCTTTCTTT; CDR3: CASRRDRQNTEAFF
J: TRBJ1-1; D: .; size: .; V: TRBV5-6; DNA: TGTGCCAGCAGCCTGGACAGAGAAGCTTTCTTT; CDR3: CASSLDREAFF
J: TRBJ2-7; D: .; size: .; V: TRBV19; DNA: TGTGCCAGTAGTAAGGAGGATTCCTACGAGCAGTACTTC; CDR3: CASSKEDSYEQYF
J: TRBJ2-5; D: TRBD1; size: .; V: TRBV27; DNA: TGTGCCAGCAGTGGACTGGGACAGCTTAAAGAGACCCAGTACTTC; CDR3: CASSGLGQLKETQYF
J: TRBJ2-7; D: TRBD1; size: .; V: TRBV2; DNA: TGTGCCAGCAGTGAAAATAGGGGACAGCTCTACGAGCAGTACTTC; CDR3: CASSENRGQLYEQYF
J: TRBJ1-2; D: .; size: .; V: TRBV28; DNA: TGTGCCAGCAGTTTAGGGGGGACTCGGACGGGTGGCTACACCTTC; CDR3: CASSLGGTRTGGYTF
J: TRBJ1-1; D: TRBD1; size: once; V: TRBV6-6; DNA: TGTGCCAGCAGCTTGACAGGGGAAGCTTTCTTT; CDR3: CASSLTGEAFF
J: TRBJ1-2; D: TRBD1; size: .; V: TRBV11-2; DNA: TGTGCCAGCAGTCCGGGACAGGGTAACTATGGCTACACCTTC; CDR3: CASSPGQGNYGYTF
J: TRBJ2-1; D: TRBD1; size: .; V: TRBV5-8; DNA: TGTGCCAGCAGCTGGGGGACAGTCTCCTACAATGAGCAGTTCTTC; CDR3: CASSWGTVSYNEQFF
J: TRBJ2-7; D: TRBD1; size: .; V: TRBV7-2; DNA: TGTGCCAGCAGCCGGGACAGGGGGGCCTACGAGCAGTACTTC; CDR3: CASSRDRGAYEQYF
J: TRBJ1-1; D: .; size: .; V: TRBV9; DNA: TGTGCCAGCGCCGCCGGACCCGGGGTCACTGAAGCTTTCTTT; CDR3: CASAAGPGVTEAFF
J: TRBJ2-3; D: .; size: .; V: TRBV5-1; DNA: TGCGCCAGCAGCCGGGACTCACTCACAGATACGCAGTATTTT; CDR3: CASSRDSLTDTQYF
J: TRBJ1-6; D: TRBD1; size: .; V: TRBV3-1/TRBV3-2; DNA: TGTGCCAGCAGCCATCACCGGGACAGGGGTAATTCACCCCTCCACTTT; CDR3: CASSHHRDRGNSPLHF
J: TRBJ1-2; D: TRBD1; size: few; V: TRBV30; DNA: TGTGCCTGGAGTGTGTGGGGACAGGGGGGCTACACCTTC; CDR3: CAWSVWGQGGYTF
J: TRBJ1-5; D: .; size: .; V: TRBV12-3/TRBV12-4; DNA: TGTGCCAGCTGTTTTGAAAGAGCGACCCAGCATTTT; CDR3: CASCFERATQHF
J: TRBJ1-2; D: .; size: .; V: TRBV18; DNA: TGTGCCAGTCTTCTCCAGGGGAACTATGGCTACACCTTC; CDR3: CASLLQGNYGYTF
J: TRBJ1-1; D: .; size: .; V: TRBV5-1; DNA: TGCGCCAGCAGCTGGGCGGGCAACACTGAAGCTTTCTTT; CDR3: CASSWAGNTEAFF